This record looks at one T cell receptor beta chain sequence and its context. Its antigen is not yet known. Base qualities are not at hand, and no much larger clone is one base apart. The sample's time point label, in plain terms: before neoadjuvant nivolumab. The patients had newly diagnosed stage II-IVA oral cavity squamous cell carcinoma and had not received any prior systemic or radiation treatment. Everyone in the cohort had locally advanced, HPV-negative oral cavity squamous cell carcinoma. Peripheral blood mononuclear cells were analyzed directly, without maintenance or expansion in culture. Samples were obtained from a longitudinal correlative study of a single-arm phase II trial of neoadjuvant nivolumab in oral cavity squamous cell carcinoma. Subject-matched pre- and post-treatment PBMCs and tumors from three responders and three non-responders were subjected to genomic DNA-based TCRbeta sequencing. Peripheral blood mononuclear cells were drawn once before nivolumab treatment and a second time after treatment, when surgery took place. The Maxwell RSC DNA from Cells kit was used to extract genomic DNA from PBMCs.

The sample belongs to a study of neoadjuvant anti-PD-1 for oral cavity cancer listed by TCRdb under 2021. For the wider study: Patients mostly received three to four biweekly doses of nivolumab at 3 mg/kg before curative-intent surgical resection. Patients with complete response, partial response or stable disease by RECIST 1.1 were defined as responders, whereas patients with progression were defined as non-responders. A 33% response rate was observed in the parent correlative cohort, in which 12 patients were included. Patients without progression received a fourth nivolumab dose around day 43 and underwent definitive surgical resection on days 50-56. What the work shows at the level of the full study, not this receptor alone: After neoadjuvant nivolumab, T cell clonality (Gini index) in PBMCs was significantly higher in non-responders than in responders. Only a few patients per response group were included in the TCR analyses, and the authors called for validation in larger cohorts. Higher pretreatment blood TCRbeta clonality and lower post-treatment tumor TCRbeta clonality were correlated with higher pretreatment blood Treg/Th17 ratios.

V is pared back by 4 bases and J by 6 bases, with 10 bases lying between the germline termini. Counted from cysteine to phenylalanine, this CDR3 has 13 amino acids. Solely the CDR3 DNA is kept, with 39 bases framed from the first base. Per the germline V gene, SGHVS is the CDR1 and FNYEAQ is the CDR2. PBMC libraries used mostly roughly 500 ng of input genomic DNA for deep sequencing, with six replicates per sample. The immunoSEQ hsTCRbeta kit was used to prepare TCRbeta libraries according to the manufacturer's instructions. An Illumina NovaSeq 6000 S4 flow cell was used to sequence the final libraries, which had first been combined to 3 nM. Regarding the original processing steps: The immunoSEQ Analyzer was used for raw data preprocessing and quality control. The analysis was limited to productive rearrangements, and each clonotype was defined by a unique CDR3 amino acid sequence. Repertoire clonality was estimated as the Gini-Simpson index, computed with the R package tcR. Student's t test was used to compare Gini indices, and Pearson correlation was used to assess associations with tumor size change. TCRdb retrieved this table from immuneACCESS and kept in-frame rearrangements only. Not all clones are present; in checked studies, unresolved V genes account for under half, and no reason is known for the remainder. The DNA gave D and trimming, while V, J and clone size come from that table. In this sample the table shows approximately 67,000 clones, 83% of which occur a single time. 3% to 3.5% of the sample lies in the top ten.

The chain was built from TRBV7-6 and TRBJ2-1; TRBD2 might be the D gene, on 6 matching bases. This receptor was obtained from a person between 35 and 79 years old with oral cavity squamous cell carcinoma. This specimen was PBMCs, taken before nivolumab (anti-PD-1) treatment. CDR3 region: CASSSSGGNEQFF. The nucleotides read TGTGCCAGCAGCTCTTCCGGGGGCAATGAGCAGTTCTTC.